This T cell receptor beta chain derives from a study of glioma-infiltrating T cells. As to this clonotype: Without the conserved terminal phenylalanine or tryptophan, this CDR3 likely stems from a read error.

TCR alpha and beta CDR3 regions were amplified from RNA using iRepertoire nested multiplex PCR. Input was about 85-450 ng of tissue mRNA or PBMC total RNA. TCRdb recomputed calls from the multiplex PCR reads with MiXCR, one row per CDR3 protein. Of around 190,000 distinct CDR3 sequences listed, over 40% are singletons. Germline values: CDR1 DFQATT, CDR2 SNEGSKA (reference sequence). The V end was cut by 2 bases, the J end by 2 bases, with 4 bases between. The CDR3 totals 11 residues. Sequencing was performed on glioma tissue, nonneoplastic brain tissue, or PBMCs (not recorded which). This receptor was taken from a human donor with low-grade glioma or glioblastoma, undergoing nonglioma brain surgery, or in good health (not recorded which). The V gene is TRBV20-1, the J gene TRBJ2-7; no definite D call. CDR3 residues: CSARQTYEQYY. The CDR3, as DNA: TGCAGTGCTAGACAGACCTACGAGCAGTACTAC.